This is a list of T cell receptor beta chains from one sample in a study of OX40 agonist ivuxolimab in advanced cancers. Assay: immunoSEQ multiplex PCR; the TCRdb copy retains only in-frame clones and omits some. The sample shows 71,000 or so clones, approximately 90% of them seen only once. Specimen: CD4+ or CD8+ T cells sorted from blood, collected in a trial of the OX40 agonist ivuxolimab. The receptors were gathered from an adult with an advanced solid tumor such as melanoma, head and neck, liver or kidney cancer. Both conserved end residues are part of each CDR3. The D gene is left open where the match is weak. Some rows mark clone size as missing; the rest say once, few, many or name a class of expanded clone.

v_gene,j_gene,abundance,d_gene,len,CDR3nt,CDR3aa
TRBV4-2,TRBJ2-2,NA,NA,15,TGTGCCAGCAGCCAAGATCGGGGGAACACCGGGGAGCTGTTTTTT,CASSQDRGNTGELFF
TRBV27,TRBJ2-2,once,TRBD2,16,TGTGCCAGCAGTTTTATCGGGAGGGTAAACACCGGGGAGCTGTTTTTT,CASSFIGRVNTGELFF
TRBV5-4,TRBJ2-7,NA,NA,13,TGTGCCAGCAGCCCTCCGCGGTCCTACGAGCAGTACTTC,CASSPPRSYEQYF
TRBV19,TRBJ2-1,NA,TRBD2,15,TGTGCCAGTAGTACCTTAGCGGGGGGGTACAATGAGCAGTTCTTC,CASSTLAGGYNEQFF
TRBV9,TRBJ2-3,NA,TRBD1,16,TGTGCCAGCAGCGCCGGACAGGGGGCACGGTGGGATACGCAGTATTTT,CASSAGQGARWDTQYF
TRBV7-2,TRBJ2-1,NA,TRBD2,12,TGTGCCAGCAGCCCTCGGGCGGGAGGGCAGTTCTTC,CASSPRAGGQFF
TRBV5-6,TRBJ1-1,NA,NA,15,TGTGCCAGCAGCAAAAAACCAGGGCCGAACACTGAAGCTTTCTTT,CASSKKPGPNTEAFF
TRBV19,TRBJ2-1,NA,TRBD2,16,TGTGCCAGTAGTATCCTCGGGACTAGCGGGAGGGATGAGCAGTTCTTC,CASSILGTSGRDEQFF
TRBV19,TRBJ2-2,few,TRBD1,12,TGTGCCAGTGGACAGGGGTCCGGGGAGCTGTTTTTT,CASGQGSGELFF
TRBV5-4,TRBJ2-5,NA,TRBD1,19,TGTGCCAGCAGCTTGGGCCGTACGGGGACAGGGGTCGGAAAAGAGACCCAGTACTTC,CASSLGRTGTGVGKETQYF
TRBV18,TRBJ2-7,NA,TRBD2,15,TGTGCCAGCTCACCCGGGGGGTACCGGGTAAGCGAGCAGTACTTC,CASSPGGYRVSEQYF
TRBV11-3,TRBJ1-3,NA,NA,14,TGTGCCAGCAGCTCATGGCCGGCTGGAAACACCATATATTTT,CASSSWPAGNTIYF
TRBV11-3,TRBJ1-1,once,NA,13,TGTGCCAGCAGACGCGGGGCGGGAACTGAAGCTTTCTTT,CASRRGAGTEAFF
TRBV2,TRBJ2-1,NA,NA,13,TGTGCCAGCGGGACTTCGTACGAGCATGAGCAGTTCTTC,CASGTSYEHEQFF
TRBV7-2,TRBJ1-1,NA,TRBD1,15,TGTGCCAGCAGCTTGGGGGACAGCAAGAACACTGAAGCTTTCTTT,CASSLGDSKNTEAFF
TRBV27,TRBJ2-7,NA,NA,14,TGTGCCAGCAGACTCCCGGACTCAATTTACGAGCAGTACTTC,CASRLPDSIYEQYF
TRBV4-3,TRBJ2-7,NA,TRBD2,16,TGCGCCAGCAGCCAAGAACTAGCGTCGAGCTCCTACGAGCAGTACTTC,CASSQELASSSYEQYF
TRBV11-2,TRBJ2-1,NA,TRBD2,16,TGTGCCAGCAGCCAAAGCGGGAGCCTCCAGGCGGGGGAGCAGTTCTTC,CASSQSGSLQAGEQFF
TRBV28,TRBJ1-2,NA,NA,15,TGTGCCAGCAGTTTACCCCCCGGACAAGGGTATGGCTACACCTTC,CASSLPPGQGYGYTF
TRBV5-1,TRBJ1-1,NA,NA,14,TGCGCCAGCAGCTTGGCCCGGAGTAGCACTGAAGCTTTCTTT,CASSLARSSTEAFF
TRBV12-5,TRBJ2-5,NA,NA,15,TGTGCTAGTGGCCAGACATCGGGGGTGGGGGAGACCCAGTACTTC,CASGQTSGVGETQYF
TRBV7-2,TRBJ2-3,NA,TRBD2,16,TGTGCCAGCAGCACTAGCCGACTAGCGGGGGGAGATACGCAGTATTTT,CASSTSRLAGGDTQYF
TRBV28,TRBJ2-7,NA,NA,12,TGTGCCAGCAGTTTAAAAACGACCGAGCAGTACTTC,CASSLKTTEQYF
TRBV27,TRBJ2-1,NA,TRBD1,16,TGTGCCAGCAGTTTAGGGGACAGGGACACCTACAATGAGCAGTTCTTC,CASSLGDRDTYNEQFF
TRBV12-5,TRBJ1-5,NA,NA,13,TGTGCTAGTGGCCGGGACTTGAATCAGCCCCAGCATTTT,CASGRDLNQPQHF
TRBV7-9,TRBJ2-7,once,NA,12,TGTGCCAGCAGCAGACAACTTTACGAGCAGTACTTC,CASSRQLYEQYF
TRBV4-1,TRBJ2-1,NA,NA,14,TGCGCCAGCAGCCGCTTTCCCCGGGACAATGAGCAGTTCTTC,CASSRFPRDNEQFF
TRBV6-5,TRBJ1-2,NA,NA,11,TGTGCCACTCGGGGCAGCCGGGGGGAAGCCTTC,CATRGSRGEAF
TRBV7-8,TRBJ2-7,NA,TRBD1,16,TGTGCCAGCAGCGTTCTACAGGGGAGTGTCGGGTACGAGCAGTACTTC,CASSVLQGSVGYEQYF
TRBV7-9,TRBJ1-2,NA,NA,14,TGTGCCAGCAGCTTAGGAGAGCGGACCTATGGCTACACCTTC,CASSLGERTYGYTF
TRBV5-1,TRBJ1-2,NA,TRBD1,13,TGCGCCAGCAGGACGGAGGGGGCGTCTGGCTACACCTTC,CASRTEGASGYTF
TRBV28,TRBJ1-2,NA,NA,16,TGTGCCAGCCGTTACCCTCGACGGGGGGAAATCTATGGCTACACCTTC,CASRYPRRGEIYGYTF
TRBV19,TRBJ2-5,NA,NA,13,TGTGCCAGTAGTTGGGGAATCCAAGAGACCCAGTACTTC,CASSWGIQETQYF
TRBV12-5,TRBJ2-7,once,NA,12,TGTGCTAGTGGTACAGGGATCTACGAGCAGTACTTC,CASGTGIYEQYF
TRBV2,TRBJ2-2,NA,TRBD2,14,TGTGCCAGCAGACCTAGCGGCCCCGCCGGGGAGCTGTTTTTT,CASRPSGPAGELFF
TRBV4-1,TRBJ1-2,few,NA,13,TGCGCCAGCAGCCAAGTCGGGGTTGGTGGCTACACCTTC,CASSQVGVGGYTF
TRBV11-2,TRBJ2-2,once,TRBD1,16,TGTGCCAGCAGGTTTCTGGGACAGGCGGACACCGGGGAGCTGTTTTTT,CASRFLGQADTGELFF
TRBV11-1,TRBJ2-7,NA,NA,11,TGTGCCAGCAGCTTAGAGGACGAGCAGTACTTC,CASSLEDEQYF
TRBV18,TRBJ1-1,NA,NA,12,TGTGCCAGTCAACAGCAGAACACTGAAGCTTTCTTT,CASQQQNTEAFF
TRBV7-9,TRBJ1-3,NA,TRBD1,14,TGTGCCAGCAGTCTAGACAGGGCGGGAAACACCATATATTTT,CASSLDRAGNTIYF
TRBV2,TRBJ2-3,NA,NA,14,TGTGCCAGCAACAGTCAGGGTGGTACAGATACGCAGTATTTT,CASNSQGGTDTQYF
TRBV6-6,TRBJ1-1,NA,NA,14,TGTGCCAGCAGTTTTCAGGGCGGGGACACTGAAGCTTTCTTT,CASSFQGGDTEAFF
TRBV5-8,TRBJ2-3,NA,NA,13,TGTGCCAGTCAACGAGGGGGCACAGATACGCAGTATTTT,CASQRGGTDTQYF
TRBV25-1,TRBJ1-2,NA,NA,14,TGTGCCAGCAGTGAGGCCCGGATGGACTATGGCTACACCTTC,CASSEARMDYGYTF
TRBV19,TRBJ2-1,NA,NA,14,TGTGCCAGTAAGGAGGGAACTCAAGGGGGGGAGCAGTTCTTC,CASKEGTQGGEQFF
TRBV5-1,TRBJ2-2,NA,TRBD2,17,TGCGCCAGCAGCTCCACCCCTAGCGGGGGGGCGGACGGGGAGCTGTTTTTT,CASSSTPSGGADGELFF
TRBV19,TRBJ1-1,NA,NA,13,TGTGCCAGTAGCGGACAGATGAACACTGAAGCTTTCTTT,CASSGQMNTEAFF
TRBV10-3,TRBJ2-3,NA,TRBD2,15,TGTGCCATCAGTGCAAGCGGGGGGCTGATAGATACGCAGTATTTT,CAISASGGLIDTQYF
TRBV6-5,TRBJ2-7,NA,TRBD1,15,TGTGCCAGCAGTCAGGGACAGTCGCCCTCCTACGAGCAGTACTTC,CASSQGQSPSYEQYF
TRBV2,TRBJ2-3,NA,NA,13,TGTGCCAGCAGTATCGACTTCACAGATACGCAGTATTTT,CASSIDFTDTQYF
TRBV19,TRBJ2-7,NA,TRBD2,14,TGTGCCAGTAGTTCACTAGCGGGAGTCAACGAGCAGTACTTC,CASSSLAGVNEQYF
TRBV5-1,TRBJ2-5,NA,TRBD1,14,TGCGCCAGCAGCCGGAATACAGGGGAAGAGACCCAGTACTTC,CASSRNTGEETQYF
TRBV5-6,TRBJ1-2,NA,NA,16,TGTGCCAGCAGCTTGTTCGATCGGGACATGGGGTATGGCTACACCTTC,CASSLFDRDMGYGYTF
TRBV29-1,TRBJ2-7,NA,TRBD1,12,TGCAGCGCGTCGACAGGGGTTGGCGAGCAGTACTTC,CSASTGVGEQYF
TRBV6-4,TRBJ2-1,NA,TRBD1,16,TGTGCCAGCAGCCGAGAATGGACAGGCTACTACAATGAGCAGTTCTTC,CASSREWTGYYNEQFF
TRBV6-1,TRBJ2-7,NA,TRBD2,15,TGTGCCAGCAGACCGGGACTAGCGGAACCCTACGGGGGGTACTTC,CASRPGLAEPYGGYF
TRBV28,TRBJ1-2,NA,NA,13,TGTGCCAGCAGTATCGGACAGTACGGTGGCTACACCTTC,CASSIGQYGGYTF
TRBV9,TRBJ2-1,NA,NA,14,TGTGCCAGCAGCGTAGTAGCGGCTTTTGATGAGCAGTTCTTC,CASSVVAAFDEQFF